This entry describes one TCR beta chain. The sample comes from a study of CD8+CD57+ T cells in acquired aplastic anemia. About the research overall: Average DNA yield from sorted CD4+ and CD8+ cells was approximately 3 ug.

CDR3 and TCR beta VDJ profiling relied on genomic DNA as the template. One entry per CDR3 protein results from TCRdb running MiXCR on the reads. The sample has about 150,000 distinct CDR3 sequences, about 54% seen once. Patients included in sequencing had previously demonstrated CD8+CD57+ cell expansion by flow cytometry. The patients, all of them, had severe acquired aplastic anemia. The sequence derives from a human donor with aplastic anemia. The sample comprised sorted CD4+, CD8+, or CD8+CD57+ T cells (not recorded which) from PBMCs.

DNA of the CDR3: TGTGCCACCAGTGCCGGTAGCACAGATACGCAGTATTTT. Translated: CATSAGSTDTQYF. V and J are TRBV24-1 and TRBJ2-3; unclear D gene. V lost 5 bases and J lost 0, with 5 bases in between. Germline V lookup: CDR1 KGHDR, CDR2 SFDVKD. The CDR3 loop spans 13 amino acids.